Following are 5 T cell receptor beta chains from one sample sequenced in a study of glioma-infiltrating T cells. The iRepertoire nested amplicon-rescue multiplex PCR amplified TCR alpha and beta CDR3s from RNA. TCRdb independently ran MiXCR on the multiplex PCR reads; one entry per CDR3 protein. The table shows about 140,000 distinct CDR3 sequences, with roughly two fifths occurring only once. Sequenced sample: glioma tissue, nonneoplastic brain tissue, or PBMCs (not recorded which). The receptors were gathered from a human donor with low-grade glioma or glioblastoma, undergoing nonglioma brain surgery, or in good health (not recorded which).

At least ten counts were recorded for this clonotype. This chain joins TRBV27 and TRBJ1-1, with 7 bases that match TRBD1. The CDR3 spans 13 residues. The J segment lost 4 bases and the V segment lost 6 bases, leaving 5 bases of the junction unmatched. Germline CDR1 and CDR2: MNHEY and SMNVEV (reference sequence). The CDR3 sequence is CASRGQEATEAFF. DNA of the CDR3: TGTGCCAGCAGAGGACAGGAGGCCACTGAAGCTTTCTTT.

Of note for this clonotype: At one boundary the junction diverges from the germline segment, which might be a read error. The chain combines TRBV7-2 with TRBJ2-5; D is unclear. Per the germline V gene, CDR1 is SGHTA and CDR2 is FQGNSA. CDR3 length: 14 residues. The CDR3: CASRELLAKQTKYF. The CDR3 region has the DNA TGTGCCAGCAGGGAGCTATTGGCCAAACAGACCAAGTACTTC.

This clonotype has only a few counts. The chain joins TRBV7-9 to TRBJ1-4; no firm D call. The CDR3 sequence is 13 residues long. Trimming removed 2 bases from V and 3 bases from J, with 4 bases in between. In germline, CDR1 is SEHNR, CDR2 FQNEAQ (reference sequence). CDR3 sequence (DNA): TGTGCCAGCAGCTTATCCCCTAATGAAAAACTGTTTTTT. Protein product: CASSLSPNEKLFF.

Many counts were recorded for this clonotype. The rearrangement joins TRBV7-2 to TRBJ2-5, with no clear D. V lost 5 bases, J lost 0 bases, and 4 bases lay in between. Germline values: CDR1 SGHTA, CDR2 FQGNSA. The CDR3 has 12 residues. The CDR3 spells CASSKYQETQYF. The DNA for the CDR3 is TGTGCCAGCAGCAAGTACCAAGAGACCCAGTACTTC.

V and J are TRBV16 and TRBJ1-2; D is ambiguous. Germline V lookup: CDR1 KGHSY, CDR2 FQNENV. The CDR3 extends over 13 amino acids. V was trimmed by 2 bases and J by 4 bases, leaving 8 bases between them. The CDR3 protein is CASSQTESYGYTF. In DNA form, the CDR3 reads TGTGCCAGCAGCCAAACAGAGAGCTATGGCTACACCTTC.